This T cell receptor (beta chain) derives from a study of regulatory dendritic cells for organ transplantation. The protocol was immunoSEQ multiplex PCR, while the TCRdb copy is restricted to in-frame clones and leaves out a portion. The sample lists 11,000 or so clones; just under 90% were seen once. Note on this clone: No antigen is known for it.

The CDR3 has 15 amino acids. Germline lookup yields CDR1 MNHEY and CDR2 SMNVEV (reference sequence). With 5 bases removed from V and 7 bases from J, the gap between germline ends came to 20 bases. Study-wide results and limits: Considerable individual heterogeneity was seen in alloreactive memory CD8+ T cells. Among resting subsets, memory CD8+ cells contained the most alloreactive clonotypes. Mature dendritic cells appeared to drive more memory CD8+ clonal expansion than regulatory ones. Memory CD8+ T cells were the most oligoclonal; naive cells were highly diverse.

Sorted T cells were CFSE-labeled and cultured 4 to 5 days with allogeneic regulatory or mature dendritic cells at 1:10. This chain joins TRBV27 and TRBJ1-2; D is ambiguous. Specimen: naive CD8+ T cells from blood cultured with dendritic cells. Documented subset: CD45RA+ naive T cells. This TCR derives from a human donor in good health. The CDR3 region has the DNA TGTGCCAGCAGTCCGGACCCCCGGTGGGGAGGTGGCTACACCTTC. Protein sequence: CASSPDPRWGGGYTF.